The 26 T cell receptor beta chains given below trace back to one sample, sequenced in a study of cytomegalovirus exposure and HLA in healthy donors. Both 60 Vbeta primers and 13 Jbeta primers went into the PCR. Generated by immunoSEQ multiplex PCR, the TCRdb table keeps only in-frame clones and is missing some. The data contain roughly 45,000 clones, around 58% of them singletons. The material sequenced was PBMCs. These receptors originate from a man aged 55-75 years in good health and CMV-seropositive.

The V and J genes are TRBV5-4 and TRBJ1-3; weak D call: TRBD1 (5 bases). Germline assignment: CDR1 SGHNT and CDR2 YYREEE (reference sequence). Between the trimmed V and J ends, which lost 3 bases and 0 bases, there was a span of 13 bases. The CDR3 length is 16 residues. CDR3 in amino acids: CASSYQRQSSGNTIYF. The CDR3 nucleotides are TGTGCCAGCAGCTACCAAAGACAGAGCTCTGGAAACACCATATATTTT.

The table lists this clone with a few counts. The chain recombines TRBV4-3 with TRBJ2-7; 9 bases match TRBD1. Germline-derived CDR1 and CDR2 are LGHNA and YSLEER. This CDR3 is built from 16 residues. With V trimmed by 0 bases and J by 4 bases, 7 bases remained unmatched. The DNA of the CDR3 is TGCGCCAGCAGCCAAGATCGGACAGGGGATCCGTACGAGCAGTACTTC. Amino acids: CASSQDRTGDPYEQYF.

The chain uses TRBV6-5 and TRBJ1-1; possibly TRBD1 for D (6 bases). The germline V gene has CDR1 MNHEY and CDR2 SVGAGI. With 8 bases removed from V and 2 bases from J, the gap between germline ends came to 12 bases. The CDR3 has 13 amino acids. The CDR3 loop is CASRDTVNTEAFF. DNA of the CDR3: TGTGCCAGCCGGGACACCGTAAACACTGAAGCTTTCTTT.

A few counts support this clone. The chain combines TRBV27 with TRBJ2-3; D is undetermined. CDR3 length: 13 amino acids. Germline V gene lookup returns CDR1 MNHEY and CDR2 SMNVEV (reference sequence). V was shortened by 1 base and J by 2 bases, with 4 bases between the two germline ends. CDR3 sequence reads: CASSLWATDTQYF. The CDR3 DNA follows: TGTGCCAGCAGTTTATGGGCCACAGATACGCAGTATTTT.

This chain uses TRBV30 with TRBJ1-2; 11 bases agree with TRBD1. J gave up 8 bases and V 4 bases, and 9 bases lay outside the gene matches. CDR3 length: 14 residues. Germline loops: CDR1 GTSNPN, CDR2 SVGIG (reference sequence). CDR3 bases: TGTGCCTGGAACTCCGGACAGGGGGCGCGGGGCTACACCTTC. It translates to CAWNSGQGARGYTF.

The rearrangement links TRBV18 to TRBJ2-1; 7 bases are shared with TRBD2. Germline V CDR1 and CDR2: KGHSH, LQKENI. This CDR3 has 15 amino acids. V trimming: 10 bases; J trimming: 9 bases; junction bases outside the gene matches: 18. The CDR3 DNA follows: TGTGCCACCACTCGGGTAGCGGGTGAAAGGGGTGAGCAGTTCTTC. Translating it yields CATTRVAGERGEQFF.

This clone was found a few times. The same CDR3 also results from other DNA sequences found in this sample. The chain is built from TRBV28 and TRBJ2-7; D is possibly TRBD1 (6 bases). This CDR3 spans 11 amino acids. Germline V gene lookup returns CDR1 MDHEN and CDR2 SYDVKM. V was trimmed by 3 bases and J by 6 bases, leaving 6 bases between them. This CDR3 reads CASSFRGEQYF. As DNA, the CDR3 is TGTGCCAGCAGTTTCAGGGGCGAGCAGTACTTC.

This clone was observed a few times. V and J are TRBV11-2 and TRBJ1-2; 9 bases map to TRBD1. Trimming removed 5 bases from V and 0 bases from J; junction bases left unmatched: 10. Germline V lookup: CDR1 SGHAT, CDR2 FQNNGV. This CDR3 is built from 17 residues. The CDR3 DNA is TGTGCCAGCAGCCCGACCTCGACAGGGGGATCTAACTATGGCTACACCTTC. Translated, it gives CASSPTSTGGSNYGYTF.

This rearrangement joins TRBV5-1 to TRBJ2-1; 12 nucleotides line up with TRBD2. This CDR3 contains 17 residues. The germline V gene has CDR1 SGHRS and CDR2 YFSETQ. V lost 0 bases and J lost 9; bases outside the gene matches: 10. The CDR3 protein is CASSLAPSGRAEGEQFF. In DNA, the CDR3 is TGCGCCAGCAGCTTGGCTCCTAGCGGGAGGGCCGAGGGTGAGCAGTTCTTC.

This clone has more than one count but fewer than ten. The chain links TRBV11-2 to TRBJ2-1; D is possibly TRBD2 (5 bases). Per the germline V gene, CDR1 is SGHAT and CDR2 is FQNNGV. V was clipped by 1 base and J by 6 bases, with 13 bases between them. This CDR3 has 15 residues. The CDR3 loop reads CASSLVALGSNEQFF. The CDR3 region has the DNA TGTGCCAGCAGCTTAGTAGCCTTGGGGAGCAATGAGCAGTTCTTC.

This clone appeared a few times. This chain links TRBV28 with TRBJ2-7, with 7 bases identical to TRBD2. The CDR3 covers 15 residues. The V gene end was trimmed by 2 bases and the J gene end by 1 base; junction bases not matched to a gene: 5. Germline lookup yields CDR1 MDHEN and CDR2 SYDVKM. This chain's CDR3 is CASSLRGSLSYEQYF. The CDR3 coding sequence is TGTGCCAGCAGTTTACGCGGGAGCCTTTCCTACGAGCAGTACTTC.

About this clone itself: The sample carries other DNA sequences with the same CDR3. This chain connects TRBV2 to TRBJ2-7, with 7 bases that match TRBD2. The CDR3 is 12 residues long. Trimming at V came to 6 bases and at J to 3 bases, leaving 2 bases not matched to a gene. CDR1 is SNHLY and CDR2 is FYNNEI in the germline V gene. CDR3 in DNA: TGTGCCAGCAGGCGGACTAGCTACGAGCAGTACTTC. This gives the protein CASRRTSYEQYF.

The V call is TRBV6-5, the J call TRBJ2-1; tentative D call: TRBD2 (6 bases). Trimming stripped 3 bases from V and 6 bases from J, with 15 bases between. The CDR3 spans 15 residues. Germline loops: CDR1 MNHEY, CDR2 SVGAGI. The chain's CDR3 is CASSYGAGSSNEQFF. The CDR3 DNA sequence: TGTGCCAGCAGTTATGGGGCCGGGAGCTCCAATGAGCAGTTCTTC.

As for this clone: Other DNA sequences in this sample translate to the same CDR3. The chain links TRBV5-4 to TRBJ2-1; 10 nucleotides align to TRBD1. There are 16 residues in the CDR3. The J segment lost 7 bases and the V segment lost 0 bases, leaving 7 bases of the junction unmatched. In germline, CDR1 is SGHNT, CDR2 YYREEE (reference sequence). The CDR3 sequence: CASSLAGRTGGNEQFF. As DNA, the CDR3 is TGTGCCAGCAGCTTGGCCGGGAGGACAGGGGGAAATGAGCAGTTCTTC.

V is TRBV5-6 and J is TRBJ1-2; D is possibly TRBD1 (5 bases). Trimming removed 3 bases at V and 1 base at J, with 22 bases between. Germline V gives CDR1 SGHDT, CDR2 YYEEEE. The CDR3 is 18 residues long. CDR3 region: CASSSHPHGKGYNYGYTF. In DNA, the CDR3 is TGTGCCAGCAGCTCTCACCCTCACGGAAAGGGGTATAACTATGGCTACACCTTC.

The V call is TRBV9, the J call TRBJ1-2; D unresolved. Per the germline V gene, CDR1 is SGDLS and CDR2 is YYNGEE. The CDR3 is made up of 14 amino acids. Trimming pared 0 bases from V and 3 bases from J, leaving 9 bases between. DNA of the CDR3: TGTGCCAGCAGCGTAGCAGACTCAGACTATGGCTACACCTTC. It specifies CASSVADSDYGYTF. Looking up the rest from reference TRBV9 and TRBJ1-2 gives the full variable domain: DSGVTQTPKHLITATGQRVTLRCSPRSGDLSVYWYQQSLDQGLQFLIQYYNGEERAKGNILERFSAQQFPDLHSELNLSSLELGDSALYFCASSVADSDYGYTFGSGTRLTVV.

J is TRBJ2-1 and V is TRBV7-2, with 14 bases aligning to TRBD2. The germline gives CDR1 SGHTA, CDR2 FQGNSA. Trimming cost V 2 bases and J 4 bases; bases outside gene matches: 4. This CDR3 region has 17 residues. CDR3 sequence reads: CASSLTWTSGGYNEQFF. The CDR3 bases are TGTGCCAGCAGCTTAACATGGACTAGCGGGGGGTACAATGAGCAGTTCTTC.

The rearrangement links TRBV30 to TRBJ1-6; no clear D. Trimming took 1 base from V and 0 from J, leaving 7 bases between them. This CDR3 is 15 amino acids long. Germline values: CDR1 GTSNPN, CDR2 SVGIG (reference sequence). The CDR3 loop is CAWSAYSSYNSPLHF. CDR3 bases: TGTGCCTGGAGTGCGTATAGCTCCTATAATTCACCCCTCCACTTT.

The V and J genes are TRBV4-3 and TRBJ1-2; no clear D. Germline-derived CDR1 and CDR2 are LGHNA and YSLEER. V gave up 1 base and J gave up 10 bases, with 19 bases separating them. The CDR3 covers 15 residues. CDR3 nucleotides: TGCGCCAGCAGCCAAGTCATCGCCGTCACTAGCCCCTACACCTTC. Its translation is CASSQVIAVTSPYTF.

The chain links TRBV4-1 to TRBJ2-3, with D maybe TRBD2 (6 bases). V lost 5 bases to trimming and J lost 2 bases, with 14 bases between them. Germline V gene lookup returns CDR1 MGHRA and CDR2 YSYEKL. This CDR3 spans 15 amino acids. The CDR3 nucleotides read TGCGCCAGCAGCTTAGCGGCGGCAAACACAGATACGCAGTATTTT. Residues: CASSLAAANTDTQYF.

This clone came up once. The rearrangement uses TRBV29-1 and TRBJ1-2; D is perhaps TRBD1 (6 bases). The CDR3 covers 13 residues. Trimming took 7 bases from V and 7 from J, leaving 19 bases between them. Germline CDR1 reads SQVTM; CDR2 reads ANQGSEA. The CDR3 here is CSAGGSGTSGYTF. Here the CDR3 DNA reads TGCAGCGCTGGGGGCAGCGGTACTTCTGGCTACACCTTC.

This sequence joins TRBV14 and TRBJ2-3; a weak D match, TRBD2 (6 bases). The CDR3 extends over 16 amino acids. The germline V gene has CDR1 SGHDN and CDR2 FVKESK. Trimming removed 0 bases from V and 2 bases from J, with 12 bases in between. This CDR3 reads CASSQDSGAHTDTQYF. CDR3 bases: TGTGCCAGCAGCCAAGATTCGGGAGCTCACACAGATACGCAGTATTTT.

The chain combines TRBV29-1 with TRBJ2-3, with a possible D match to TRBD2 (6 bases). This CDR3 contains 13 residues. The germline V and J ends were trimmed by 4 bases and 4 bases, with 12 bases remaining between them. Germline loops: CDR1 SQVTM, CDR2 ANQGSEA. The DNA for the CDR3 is TGCAGCGTTGGCCCACGACTAGCAGATACGCAGTATTTT. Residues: CSVGPRLADTQYF.

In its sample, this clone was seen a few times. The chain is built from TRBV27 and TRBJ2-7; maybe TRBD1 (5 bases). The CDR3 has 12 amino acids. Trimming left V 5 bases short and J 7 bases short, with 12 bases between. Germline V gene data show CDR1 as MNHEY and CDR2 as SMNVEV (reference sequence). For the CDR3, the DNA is TGTGCCAGCAGTCCCCTAGGGGATGAGCAGTACTTC. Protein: CASSPLGDEQYF.

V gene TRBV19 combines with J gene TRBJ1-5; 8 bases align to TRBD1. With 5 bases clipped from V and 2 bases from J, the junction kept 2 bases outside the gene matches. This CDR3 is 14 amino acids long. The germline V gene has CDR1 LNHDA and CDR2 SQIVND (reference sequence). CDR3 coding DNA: TGTGCCAGTAGTCGGGGACAGGGCAATCAGCCCCAGCATTTT. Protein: CASSRGQGNQPQHF.

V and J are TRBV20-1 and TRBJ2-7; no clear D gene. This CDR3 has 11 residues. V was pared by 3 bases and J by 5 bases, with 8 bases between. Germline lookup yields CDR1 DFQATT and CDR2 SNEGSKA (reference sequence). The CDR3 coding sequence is TGCAGTGCTAGCTCCTCGGACGAGCAGTACTTC. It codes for CSASSSDEQYF.